The text below deals with one T cell receptor beta chain. Antigen unknown. The data originate from a study of cytomegalovirus exposure and HLA in healthy donors. Study-wide results and caveats: Presence/absence analyses took donor sequencing depth as roughly uniform.

There are 13 residues in the CDR3. The V end was cut by 8 bases, the J end by 3 bases, with 11 bases between. Germline-derived CDR1 and CDR2 are MNHEY and SVGAGI. The study ran its PCR with 60 Vbeta and 13 Jbeta primers. Sequencing used immunoSEQ multiplex PCR; TCRdb keeps in-frame clones, though not all of them. Of some 150,000 clones listed, almost 80% were seen once; the top ten hold roughly 0.69%. This sequence was found in a male donor in good health and CMV-seronegative. The rearrangement uses TRBV6-5 and TRBJ1-3, with a tentative D call TRBD1 (6 bases). Sample: PBMCs. The CDR3 DNA reads as TGTGCCAGCGCAACAGGGTTTGGAAACACCATATATTTT. Its protein product is CASATGFGNTIYF.